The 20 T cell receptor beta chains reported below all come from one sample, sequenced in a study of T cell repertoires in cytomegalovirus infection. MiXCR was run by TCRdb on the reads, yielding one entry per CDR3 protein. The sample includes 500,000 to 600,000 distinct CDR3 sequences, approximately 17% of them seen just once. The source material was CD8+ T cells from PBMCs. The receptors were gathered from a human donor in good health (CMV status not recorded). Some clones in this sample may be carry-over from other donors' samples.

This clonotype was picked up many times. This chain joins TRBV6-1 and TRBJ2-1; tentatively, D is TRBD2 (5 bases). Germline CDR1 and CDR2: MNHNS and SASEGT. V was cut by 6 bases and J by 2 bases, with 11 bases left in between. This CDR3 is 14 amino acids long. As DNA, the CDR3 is TGTGCCAGCAGGGTCACGGGGACCTACAATGAGCAGTTCTTC. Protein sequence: CASRVTGTYNEQFF.

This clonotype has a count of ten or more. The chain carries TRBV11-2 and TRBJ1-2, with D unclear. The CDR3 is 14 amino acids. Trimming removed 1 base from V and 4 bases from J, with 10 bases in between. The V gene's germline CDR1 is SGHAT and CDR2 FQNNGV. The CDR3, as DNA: TGTGCCAGCAGCTTAGTGGGAACAGTCTATGGCTACACCTTC. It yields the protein CASSLVGTVYGYTF.

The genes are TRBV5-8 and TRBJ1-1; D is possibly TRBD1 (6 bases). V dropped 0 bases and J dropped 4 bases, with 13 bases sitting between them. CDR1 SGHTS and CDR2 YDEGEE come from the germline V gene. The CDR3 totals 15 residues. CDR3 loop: CASSLAAGDATEAFF. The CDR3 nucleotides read TGTGCCAGCAGCTTGGCCGCAGGGGACGCCACTGAAGCTTTCTTT.

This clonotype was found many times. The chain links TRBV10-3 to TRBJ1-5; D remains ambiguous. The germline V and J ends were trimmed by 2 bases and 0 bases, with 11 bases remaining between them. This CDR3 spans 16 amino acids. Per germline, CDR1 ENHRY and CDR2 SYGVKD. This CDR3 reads CAISEGSGISNQPQHF. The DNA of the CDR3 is TGTGCCATCAGTGAGGGTAGTGGGATTAGCAATCAGCCCCAGCATTTT.

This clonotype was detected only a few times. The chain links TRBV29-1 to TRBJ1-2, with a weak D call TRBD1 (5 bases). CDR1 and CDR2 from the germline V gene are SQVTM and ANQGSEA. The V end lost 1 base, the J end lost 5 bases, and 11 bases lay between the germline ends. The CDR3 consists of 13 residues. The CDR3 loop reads CSVEVLQGYGYTF. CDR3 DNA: TGCAGCGTTGAAGTCCTCCAGGGATATGGCTACACCTTC.

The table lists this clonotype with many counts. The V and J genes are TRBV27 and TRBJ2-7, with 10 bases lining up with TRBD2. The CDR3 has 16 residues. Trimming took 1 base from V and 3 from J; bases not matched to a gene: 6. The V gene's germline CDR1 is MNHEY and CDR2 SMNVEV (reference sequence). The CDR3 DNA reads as TGTGCCAGCAGTTTATTGAGGACTAGCGGTTACTACGAGCAGTACTTC. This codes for CASSLLRTSGYYEQYF.

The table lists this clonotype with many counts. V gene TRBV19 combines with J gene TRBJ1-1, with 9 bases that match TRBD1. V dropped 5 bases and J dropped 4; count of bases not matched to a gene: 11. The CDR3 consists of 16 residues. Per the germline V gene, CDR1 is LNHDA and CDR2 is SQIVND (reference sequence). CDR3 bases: TGTGCCAGTAGTGCGAACAGGGGGCTCGGGGGCACTGAAGCTTTCTTT. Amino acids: CASSANRGLGGTEAFF.

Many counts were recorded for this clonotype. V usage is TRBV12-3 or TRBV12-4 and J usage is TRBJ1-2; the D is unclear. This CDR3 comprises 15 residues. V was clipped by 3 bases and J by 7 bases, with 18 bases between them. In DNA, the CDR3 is TGTGCCAGCAGTTTCCGATCATTGGACCCTTCTGGCTACACCTTC. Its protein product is CASSFRSLDPSGYTF.

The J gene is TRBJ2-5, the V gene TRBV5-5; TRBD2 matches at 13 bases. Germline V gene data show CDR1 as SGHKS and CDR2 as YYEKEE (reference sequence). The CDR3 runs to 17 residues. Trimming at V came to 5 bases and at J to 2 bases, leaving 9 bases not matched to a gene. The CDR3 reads CASSSTSGGLRQETQYF. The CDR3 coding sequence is TGTGCCAGCAGTTCGACTAGCGGGGGGTTGCGGCAAGAGACCCAGTACTTC.

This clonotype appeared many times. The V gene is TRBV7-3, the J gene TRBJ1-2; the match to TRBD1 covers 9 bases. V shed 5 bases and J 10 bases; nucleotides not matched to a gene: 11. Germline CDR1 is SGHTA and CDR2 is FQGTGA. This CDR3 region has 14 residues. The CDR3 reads CASSDLGQGQVYTF. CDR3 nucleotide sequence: TGTGCCAGCAGCGACCTGGGACAGGGACAAGTCTACACCTTC.

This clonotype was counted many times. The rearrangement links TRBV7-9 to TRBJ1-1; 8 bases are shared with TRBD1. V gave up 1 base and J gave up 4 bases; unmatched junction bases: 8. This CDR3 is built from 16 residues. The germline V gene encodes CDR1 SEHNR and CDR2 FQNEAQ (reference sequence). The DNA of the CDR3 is TGTGCCAGCAGCTTAGGGGCAGGGGGCAAGGGCACTGAAGCTTTCTTT. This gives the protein CASSLGAGGKGTEAFF. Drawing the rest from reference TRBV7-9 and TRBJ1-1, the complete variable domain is DTGVSQNPRHKITKRGQNVTFRCDPISEHNRLYWYRQTLGQGPEFLTYFQNEAQLEKSRLLSDRFSAERPKGSFSTLEIQRTEQGDSAMYLCASSLGAGGKGTEAFFGQGTRLTVV.

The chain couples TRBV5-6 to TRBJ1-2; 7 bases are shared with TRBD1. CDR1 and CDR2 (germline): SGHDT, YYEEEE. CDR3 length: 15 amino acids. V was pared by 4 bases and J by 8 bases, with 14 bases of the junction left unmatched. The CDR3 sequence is CASSPSGQPKGGYTF. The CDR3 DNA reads TGTGCCAGCAGCCCCTCGGGACAGCCTAAGGGGGGCTACACCTTC.

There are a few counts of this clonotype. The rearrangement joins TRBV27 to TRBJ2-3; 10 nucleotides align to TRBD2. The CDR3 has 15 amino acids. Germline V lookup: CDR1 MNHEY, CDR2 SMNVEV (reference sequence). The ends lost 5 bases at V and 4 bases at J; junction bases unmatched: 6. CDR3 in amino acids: CASSRGLAVSDTQYF. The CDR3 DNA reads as TGTGCCAGCAGTAGAGGACTAGCGGTGTCAGATACGCAGTATTTT.

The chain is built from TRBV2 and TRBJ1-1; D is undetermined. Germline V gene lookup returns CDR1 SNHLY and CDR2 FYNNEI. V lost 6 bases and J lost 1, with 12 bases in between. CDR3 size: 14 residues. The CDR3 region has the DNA TGTGCCAGCAGGGAACACAAGAAGAACACTGAAGCTTTCTTT. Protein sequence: CASREHKKNTEAFF.

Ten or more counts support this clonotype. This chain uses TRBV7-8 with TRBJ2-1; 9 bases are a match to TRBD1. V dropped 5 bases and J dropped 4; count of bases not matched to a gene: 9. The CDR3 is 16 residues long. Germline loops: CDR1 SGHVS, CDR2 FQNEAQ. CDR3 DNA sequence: TGTGCCAGCAGCACCACAGGGGGCGGCGGGTACAATGAGCAGTTCTTC. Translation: CASSTTGGGGYNEQFF.

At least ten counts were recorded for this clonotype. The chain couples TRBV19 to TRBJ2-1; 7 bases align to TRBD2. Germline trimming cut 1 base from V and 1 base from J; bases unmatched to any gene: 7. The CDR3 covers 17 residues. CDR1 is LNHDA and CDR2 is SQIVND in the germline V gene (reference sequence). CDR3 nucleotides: TGTGCCAGTAGTATAGGGGCTACCGGGGGGTCCTACAATGAGCAGTTCTTC. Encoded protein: CASSIGATGGSYNEQFF.

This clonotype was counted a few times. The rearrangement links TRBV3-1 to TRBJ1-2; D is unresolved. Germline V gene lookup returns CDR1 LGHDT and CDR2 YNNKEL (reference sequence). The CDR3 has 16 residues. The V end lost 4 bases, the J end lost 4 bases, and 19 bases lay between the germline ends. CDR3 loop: CASSPSPGLLFYGYTF. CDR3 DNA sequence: TGTGCCAGCAGCCCGAGTCCGGGATTACTCTTCTATGGCTACACCTTC.

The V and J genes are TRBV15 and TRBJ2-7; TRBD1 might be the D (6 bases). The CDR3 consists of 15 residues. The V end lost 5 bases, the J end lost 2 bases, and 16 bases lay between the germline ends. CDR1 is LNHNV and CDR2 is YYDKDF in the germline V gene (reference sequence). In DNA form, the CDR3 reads TGTGCCACCAGCTCATCCAAGGGGGTCCCCTACGAGCAGTACTTC. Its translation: CATSSSKGVPYEQYF. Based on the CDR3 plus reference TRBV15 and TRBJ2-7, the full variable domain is DAMVIQNPRYQVTQFGKPVTLSCSQTLNHNVMYWYQQKSSQAPKLLFHYYDKDFNNEADTPDNFQSRRPNTSFCFLDIRSPGLGDTAMYLCATSSSKGVPYEQYFGPGTRLTVT.

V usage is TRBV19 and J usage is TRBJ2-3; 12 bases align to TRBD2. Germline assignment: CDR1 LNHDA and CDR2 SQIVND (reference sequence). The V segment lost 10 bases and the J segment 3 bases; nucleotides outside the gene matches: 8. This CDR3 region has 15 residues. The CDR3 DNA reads TGTGCCACCGGACTAGCGGGGAGACGTACAGATACGCAGTATTTT. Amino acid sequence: CATGLAGRRTDTQYF.

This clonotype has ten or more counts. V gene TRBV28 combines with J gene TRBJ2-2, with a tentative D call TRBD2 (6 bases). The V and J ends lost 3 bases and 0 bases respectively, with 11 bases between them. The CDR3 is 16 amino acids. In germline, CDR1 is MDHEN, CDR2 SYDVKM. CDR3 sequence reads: CASSLYRESNTGELFF. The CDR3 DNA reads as TGTGCCAGCAGTTTGTACCGGGAGTCGAACACCGGGGAGCTGTTTTTT.